What follows describes a single T cell receptor beta chain. The target antigen is unknown. The sample has other DNA sequences that encode this CDR3 too. Memory CD4+ cells were the fraction left after CD45RA+ naive selection. In the original processing: With immunoSEQ giving junction-only sequences and no quality scores, filtering differed. Data came from immunoSEQ multiplex PCR; TCRdb stores just in-frame clones and leaves some out. V and J calls and clone size come straight from that table; D and trimming were deduced from the DNA. The sample lists 780,000 or so clones, just under 75% occurring once. This specimen belongs to a study of shared clonotypes between healthy human individuals. Study at large: With ages of 18 to 49, the donors were two women and a few men.

Study results and limitations: As a rule, naive subsets had a larger estimated richness than memory subsets.

Trimming pared 1 base from V and 0 bases from J, leaving 4 bases between. The CDR3 sequence is 14 residues long. Germline CDR1 reads SGHRS; CDR2 reads YFSETQ. The TCR originated in a woman in her 30s in good health. Material for sequencing was memory CD4+ T cells sorted from blood. Specified subset: CD45RA-negative fraction. The J gene is TRBJ1-4, the V gene TRBV5-1; D is unclear. CDR3 loop: CASSLSATNEKLFF. The CDR3 DNA sequence: TGCGCCAGCAGCTTGTCAGCAACTAATGAAAAACTGTTTTTT.